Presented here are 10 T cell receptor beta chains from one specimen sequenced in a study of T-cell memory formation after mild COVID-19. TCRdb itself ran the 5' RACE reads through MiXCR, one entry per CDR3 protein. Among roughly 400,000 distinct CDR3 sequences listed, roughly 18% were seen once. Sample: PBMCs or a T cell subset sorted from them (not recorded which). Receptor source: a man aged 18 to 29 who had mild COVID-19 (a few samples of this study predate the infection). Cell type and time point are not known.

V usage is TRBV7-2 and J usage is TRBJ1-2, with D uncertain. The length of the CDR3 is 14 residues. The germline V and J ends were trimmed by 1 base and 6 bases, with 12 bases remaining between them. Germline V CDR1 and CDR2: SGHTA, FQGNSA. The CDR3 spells CASSLVGSPNGYTF. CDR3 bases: TGTGCCAGCAGCTTAGTGGGCAGCCCTAATGGCTACACCTTC.

The CDR3 DNA reads as TGCGCCAGCAGCTTGGGGGGACAGGGTGCGGAGACCCAGTACTTC. Its protein is CASSLGGQGAETQYF. This chain joins TRBV5-1 and TRBJ2-5; TRBD1 agrees at 9 bases. The CDR3 consists of 15 residues. V lost 0 bases and J lost 5; bases outside the gene matches: 5. Germline values: CDR1 SGHRS, CDR2 YFSETQ. Together with reference TRBV5-1 and TRBJ2-5, the CDR3 gives the full variable domain: KAGVTQTPRYLIKTRGQQVTLSCSPISGHRSVSWYQQTPGQGLQFLFEYFSETQRNKGNFPGRFSGRQFSNSRSEMNVSTLELGDSALYLCASSLGGQGAETQYFGPGTRLLVL.

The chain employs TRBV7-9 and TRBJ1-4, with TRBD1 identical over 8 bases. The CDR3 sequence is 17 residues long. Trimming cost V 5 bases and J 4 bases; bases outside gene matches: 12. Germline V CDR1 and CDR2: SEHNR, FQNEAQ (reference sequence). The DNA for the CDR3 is TGTGCCAGCAGCCACGCTGGCCGGACAGGGCTTAATGAAAAACTGTTTTTT. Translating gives CASSHAGRTGLNEKLFF.

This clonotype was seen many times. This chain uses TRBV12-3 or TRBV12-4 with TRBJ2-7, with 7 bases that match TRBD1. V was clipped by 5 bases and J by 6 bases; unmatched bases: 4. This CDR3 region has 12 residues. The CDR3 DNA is TGTGCCAGCAGTCCCACAGGGGCCGAGCAGTACTTC. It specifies CASSPTGAEQYF.

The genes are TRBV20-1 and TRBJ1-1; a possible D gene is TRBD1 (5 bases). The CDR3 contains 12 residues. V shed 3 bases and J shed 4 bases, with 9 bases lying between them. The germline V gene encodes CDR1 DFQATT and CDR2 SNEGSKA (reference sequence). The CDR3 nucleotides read TGCAGTGCTAGCCGACAGTCCACTGAAGCTTTCTTT. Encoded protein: CSASRQSTEAFF.

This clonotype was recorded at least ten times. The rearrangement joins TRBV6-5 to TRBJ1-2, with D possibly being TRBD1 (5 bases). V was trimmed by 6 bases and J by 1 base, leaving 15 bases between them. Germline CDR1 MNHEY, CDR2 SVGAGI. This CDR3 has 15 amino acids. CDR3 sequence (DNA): TGTGCCAGCAGCTTACTTTCAGGGCATAACTATGGCTACACCTTC. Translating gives CASSLLSGHNYGYTF.

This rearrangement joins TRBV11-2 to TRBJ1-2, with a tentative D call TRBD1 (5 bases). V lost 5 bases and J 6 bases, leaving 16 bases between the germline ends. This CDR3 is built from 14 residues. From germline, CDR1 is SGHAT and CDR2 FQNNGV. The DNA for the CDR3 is TGTGCCAGCAGCCTAGCCGGCCTGGGGGATGGCTACACCTTC. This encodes CASSLAGLGDGYTF.

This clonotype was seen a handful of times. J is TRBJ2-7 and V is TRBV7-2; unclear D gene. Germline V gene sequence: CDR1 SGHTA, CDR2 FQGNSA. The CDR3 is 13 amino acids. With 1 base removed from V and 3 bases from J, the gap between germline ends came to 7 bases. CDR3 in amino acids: CASSLGPFYEQYV. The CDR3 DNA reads TGTGCCAGCAGCTTAGGGCCTTTCTACGAGCAGTACGTC.

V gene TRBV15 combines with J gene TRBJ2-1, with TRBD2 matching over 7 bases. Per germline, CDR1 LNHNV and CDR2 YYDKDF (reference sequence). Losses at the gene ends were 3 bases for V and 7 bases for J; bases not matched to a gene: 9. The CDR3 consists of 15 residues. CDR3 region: CATSSARVGGNEQFF. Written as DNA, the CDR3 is TGTGCCACCAGCAGTGCACGCGTGGGAGGGAATGAGCAGTTCTTC. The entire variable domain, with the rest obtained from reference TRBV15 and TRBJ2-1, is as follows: DAMVIQNPRYQVTQFGKPVTLSCSQTLNHNVMYWYQQKSSQAPKLLFHYYDKDFNNEADTPDNFQSRRPNTSFCFLDIRSPGLGDTAMYLCATSSARVGGNEQFFGPGTRLTVL.

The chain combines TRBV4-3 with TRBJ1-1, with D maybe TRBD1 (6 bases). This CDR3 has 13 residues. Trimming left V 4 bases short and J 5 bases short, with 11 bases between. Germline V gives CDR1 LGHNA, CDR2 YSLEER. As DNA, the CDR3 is TGCGCCAGCAGCCCGCAGGGGCGGACTGAAGCTTTCTTT. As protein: CASSPQGRTEAFF.